The 26 T cell receptor beta chains given below trace back to one sample, sequenced in a study of T cell repertoires in cytomegalovirus infection (dated by TCRdb to the late 2010s). The sequencing machine was an Illumina HiSeq 1500. TCRdb's own reprocessing of the public reads used fastp at Q25 and MiXCR and kept productive beta chains. Each entry is one CDR3 protein sequence, shown with its most common DNA and genes. This sample has around 360,000 distinct CDR3 sequences in its table, and around a third of those were observed once. Approximately 12% of the sample comes from the top ten. For these receptors, no antigen is known. In light of the paper, this sample's treatment or condition label describes: in vitro stimulation with specific CMV peptide epitopes to enrich CMV-specific T cells. Sequencing was performed on cultured PBMCs, taken from culture after CMV antigen stimulation. These TCRs come from a human donor in good health (CMV status not recorded). Some clones in this sample may be carry-over from other donors' samples.

V usage is TRBV30 and J usage is TRBJ1-1; D gene uncertain. Trimming cost V 0 bases and J 9 bases, with 8 bases left between them. The CDR3 length is 11 residues. The germline V gene encodes CDR1 GTSNPN and CDR2 SVGIG (reference sequence). CDR3 DNA: TGTGCCTGGAGTGTTTCCGGGAAAGCTTTCTTT. Residues: CAWSVSGKAFF.

This clonotype appeared many times. The V gene is TRBV6-1, the J gene TRBJ2-7; 11 bases fit TRBD2. The junction had 2 bases not matched to a gene; V was cut back by 4 bases and J by 3 bases. The germline gives CDR1 MNHNS, CDR2 SASEGT. CDR3 length equals 14 residues. The chain's CDR3 is CASSAGLAVYEQYV. The CDR3 region has the DNA TGTGCCAGCAGTGCGGGACTAGCGGTCTACGAGCAGTACGTC.

This clonotype has a count of ten or more. The chain links TRBV6-2 or TRBV6-3 to TRBJ2-1; D is possibly TRBD1 (7 bases). This CDR3 contains 15 residues. Per the germline V gene, CDR1 is MNHEY and CDR2 is SVGEGT. Trimming removed 4 bases from V and 5 bases from J, with 15 bases in between. The CDR3 DNA is TGTGCCAGCAGTTCCAGGCGGGACAGTAACAATGAGCAGTTCTTC. Translated: CASSSRRDSNNEQFF.

In its sample, this clonotype was seen a few times. The CDR3 reads CASSGGLAGDTDTQYF. The CDR3 bases are TGTGCCAGCAGCGGCGGACTAGCGGGAGACACAGATACGCAGTATTTT. V usage is TRBV12-3 or TRBV12-4 and J usage is TRBJ2-3; 13 bases agree with TRBD2. V lost 6 bases to trimming and J lost 2 bases; unmatched junction nucleotides: 5. The CDR3 has 16 amino acids.

The CDR3 DNA follows: TGTGCCAGCAGCTTAGATGCAGTCGACGAGCAGTTCTTC. It specifies CASSLDAVDEQFF. This chain links TRBV7-9 with TRBJ2-1; no clear D gene. Trimming stripped 1 base from V and 10 bases from J, with 11 bases between. CDR1 and CDR2 (germline): SEHNR, FQNEAQ (reference sequence). The CDR3 spans 13 residues. The full variable domain, completed using reference TRBV7-9 and TRBJ2-1, is DTGVSQNPRHKITKRGQNVTFRCDPISEHNRLYWYRQTLGQGPEFLTYFQNEAQLEKSRLLSDRFSAERPKGSFSTLEIQRTEQGDSAMYLCASSLDAVDEQFFGPGTRLTVL.

This clonotype appeared a few times. The CDR3 nucleotides are TGCGCCAGCAGTCCGGCCGGGACTAGCGCCGGGGAGCTGTTTTTT. This gives the protein CASSPAGTSAGELFF. The V gene is TRBV4-1, the J gene TRBJ2-2; 10 positions match TRBD2. CDR3 length: 15 residues. Per the germline V gene, CDR1 is MGHRA and CDR2 is YSYEKL. The trim removed 6 bases at V and 6 bases at J, leaving 7 bases unmatched.

The chain uses TRBV11-2 and TRBJ2-5; tentative D call: TRBD2 (5 bases). Germline V CDR1 and CDR2: SGHAT, FQNNGV. Between the trimmed V and J ends, which lost 5 bases and 5 bases, there was a span of 18 bases. The CDR3 spans 15 residues. CDR3 in amino acids: CASSATVGVRETQYF. In DNA form, the CDR3 reads TGTGCCAGCAGCGCAACGGTGGGAGTGAGGGAGACCCAGTACTTC.

J is TRBJ1-2 and V is TRBV7-2; D is undetermined. CDR3 size: 15 residues. Germline V lookup: CDR1 SGHTA, CDR2 FQGNSA. Deletions cut 5 bases from V and 0 bases from J, with 13 bases between. The CDR3 protein is CASSPRTEPNYGYTF. CDR3 coding DNA: TGTGCCAGCAGCCCCCGGACGGAACCTAACTATGGCTACACCTTC. The variable domain in full, with the rest retrieved from reference TRBV7-2 and TRBJ1-2, is GAGVSQSPSNKVTEKGKDVELRCDPISGHTALYWYRQSLGQGLEFLIYFQGNSAPDKSGLPSDRFSAERTGGSVSTLTIQRTQQEDSAVYLCASSPRTEPNYGYTFGSGTRLTVV.

There are a few counts of this clonotype. The J gene is TRBJ1-2, the V gene TRBV3-1; TRBD1 aligns across 7 bases. Germline CDR1 and CDR2: LGHDT and YNNKEL (reference sequence). The CDR3 length is 17 residues. V lost 4 bases and J lost 6; bases outside the gene matches: 17. CDR3 in amino acids: CASSPQGLLGLPDGYTF. The CDR3 region has the DNA TGTGCCAGCAGCCCACAGGGGTTGCTAGGTCTGCCCGATGGCTACACCTTC.

CDR3 sequence (DNA): TGTGCCAGTAGATGGGGACTTAAGAACACTGAAGCTTTCTTT. Protein product: CASRWGLKNTEAFF. V gene TRBV19 combines with J gene TRBJ1-1, with D tentatively TRBD1 (5 bases). Germline CDR1 is LNHDA and CDR2 is SQIVND (reference sequence). With 6 bases removed from V and 1 base from J, the gap between germline ends came to 12 bases. The CDR3 is made up of 14 amino acids.

V and J are TRBV29-1 and TRBJ1-1; D perhaps matches TRBD1 (5 bases). V was pared by 3 bases and J by 10 bases, with 12 bases between. CDR1 is SQVTM and CDR2 is ANQGSEA in the germline V gene. This CDR3 contains 11 residues. Here the CDR3 reads CSVDFRGRAFF. The CDR3 DNA reads TGCAGCGTTGATTTTCGGGGCAGAGCTTTCTTT.

The rearrangement joins TRBV9 to TRBJ1-5, with D possibly matching TRBD1 (6 bases). Deletions cut 4 bases from V and 5 bases from J, with 16 bases between. The CDR3 consists of 15 residues. The V gene's germline CDR1 is SGDLS and CDR2 YYNGEE. CDR3 in DNA: TGTGCCAGCAGCCCCTCAGGGGTAGGGCATCAGCCCCAGCATTTT. Encoded protein: CASSPSGVGHQPQHF.

The gene calls are TRBV19 and TRBJ1-6; 7 bases agree with TRBD1. This CDR3 has 15 residues. CDR1 and CDR2 from the germline V gene are LNHDA and SQIVND (reference sequence). Trimming took 5 bases from V and 9 from J; bases not matched to a gene: 10. The CDR3 sequence: CASSAGQSGISPLHF. DNA for the CDR3: TGTGCCAGTAGTGCGGGACAGTCGGGAATTTCACCCCTCCACTTT.

V usage is TRBV7-2 and J usage is TRBJ2-1; the D gene is possibly TRBD2 (6 bases). V gave up 5 bases and J gave up 8 bases, with 16 bases separating them. The CDR3 extends over 14 amino acids. Germline CDR1 and CDR2: SGHTA and FQGNSA. The CDR3, as DNA: TGTGCCAGCAGCACTCGATTACTAGCTTATGAGCAGTTCTTC. This codes for CASSTRLLAYEQFF.

V is TRBV19 and J is TRBJ1-3; the match to TRBD1 covers 7 bases. The CDR3 contains 15 residues. Germline assignment: CDR1 LNHDA and CDR2 SQIVND (reference sequence). V shed 5 bases and J 4 bases; nucleotides not matched to a gene: 8. CDR3 protein: CASSLIHRGGNTIYF. As DNA, the CDR3 is TGTGCCAGTAGTCTTATTCACAGGGGAGGAAACACCATATATTTT.

The J gene is TRBJ1-1, the V gene TRBV12-3 or TRBV12-4; D is ambiguous. The V gene lost 6 bases and the J gene lost 6 bases, with 11 bases spanning the gap. The CDR3 extends over 12 amino acids. This chain's CDR3 is CASRYTVAEAFF. DNA of the CDR3: TGTGCCAGCAGATACACCGTAGCTGAAGCTTTCTTT.

The V and J genes are TRBV7-2 and TRBJ2-3; 7 bases align to TRBD2. CDR1 is SGHTA, CDR2 FQGNSA, per germline. Trimming took 2 bases from V and 2 from J; bases not matched to a gene: 4. The CDR3 sequence is 15 residues long. The CDR3 sequence: CASSLSAGPTDTQYF. The CDR3 DNA sequence: TGTGCCAGCAGCTTATCAGCGGGACCCACAGATACGCAGTATTTT.

The table lists this clonotype with a few counts. The rearrangement uses TRBV7-4 and TRBJ2-5; perhaps TRBD1 as D (5 bases). CDR1 SGHVT and CDR2 SQSDAQ come from the germline V gene. The V gene lost 8 bases and the J gene lost 1 base, with 8 bases spanning the gap. This CDR3 comprises 12 residues. As DNA, the CDR3 is TGTGCCAGCCGACAGTTCCAAGAGACCCAGTACTTC. Residues: CASRQFQETQYF.

This chain joins TRBV6-6 and TRBJ1-6; D ambiguous. The CDR3 loop spans 14 amino acids. Germline-derived CDR1 and CDR2 are MNHNY and SVGAGI (reference sequence). V dropped 2 bases and J dropped 7 bases, with 9 bases sitting between them. CDR3 amino acids: CASSYKAGNSPLHF. The CDR3 nucleotides are TGTGCCAGCAGTTACAAGGCGGGAAATTCACCCCTCCACTTT.

This clonotype was counted between two and nine times. The gene calls are TRBV7-2 and TRBJ1-1; 7 bases are shared with TRBD1. Germline values: CDR1 SGHTA, CDR2 FQGNSA. V gave up 5 bases and J gave up 6 bases; unmatched junction bases: 12. CDR3 length: 15 residues. The CDR3 is CASSKRARQGAEAFF. The CDR3 bases are TGTGCCAGCAGCAAAAGGGCACGACAGGGCGCTGAAGCTTTCTTT.

The chain joins TRBV20-1 to TRBJ2-7, with 10 bases that match TRBD2. With V trimmed by 2 bases and J by 3 bases, 1 base remained unmatched. CDR3 length: 13 amino acids. Germline CDR1 DFQATT, CDR2 SNEGSKA (reference sequence). The CDR3 region is CSARLAGVYEQYF. CDR3 bases: TGCAGTGCTAGACTAGCGGGAGTCTACGAGCAGTACTTC.

This clonotype was recorded a few times. This chain uses TRBV7-3 with TRBJ2-1; D not resolved. This CDR3 spans 12 amino acids. Germline CDR1 and CDR2: SGHTA and FQGTGA. V lost 5 bases, J lost 8 bases, and 10 bases lay in between. DNA of the CDR3: TGTGCCAGCAGCAACTACCGGGATGAGCAGTTCTTC. Encoded protein: CASSNYRDEQFF.

This clonotype was counted between two and nine times. This chain joins TRBV20-1 and TRBJ2-7; 12 bases align to TRBD2. CDR1 is DFQATT, CDR2 SNEGSKA, per germline (reference sequence). The CDR3 spans 19 residues. Unmatched junction bases numbered 16, after V lost 0 bases and J lost 4 bases. CDR3 coding DNA: TGCAGTGCTAGAGATCTGGTGGCTAGCGGGAGGGCCTACGCTTACGAGCAGTACTTC. Protein product: CSARDLVASGRAYAYEQYF.

This chain uses TRBV12-3 or TRBV12-4 with TRBJ1-1; possibly TRBD1 for D (6 bases). V dropped 8 bases and J dropped 6 bases, with 16 bases sitting between them. The CDR3 length is 13 residues. This chain's CDR3 is CASLWGPKAEAFF. DNA for the CDR3: TGTGCCAGCTTATGGGGGCCCAAGGCTGAAGCTTTCTTT.

The genes are TRBV2 and TRBJ2-6; D is undetermined. CDR3 length: 12 amino acids. V was pared by 7 bases and J by 1 base, with 2 bases between. The germline CDR1 and CDR2 sequences are SNHLY and FYNNEI. CDR3 in amino acids: CASISGANVLTF. CDR3 DNA sequence: TGTGCCAGCATATCTGGGGCCAACGTCCTGACTTTC.

The chain uses TRBV12-3 or TRBV12-4 and TRBJ1-5; D gene uncertain. The CDR3 consists of 15 residues. V dropped 3 bases and J dropped 1 base, with 10 bases sitting between them. In nucleotides, the CDR3 is TGTGCCAGCAGTTTCGGTTCTATGAGCAATCAGCCCCAGCATTTT. Translated, it gives CASSFGSMSNQPQHF.